This entry lists 25 T cell receptor beta chains sequenced from one sample in a study of control samples from healthy donors and cancer patients. Produced via immunoSEQ multiplex PCR; TCRdb's table is partial and in-frame only. The profile covers roughly 79,000 clones, with roughly 84% appearing a single time and more than 12% taken by the ten largest. Sequencing was performed on blood. Source of these receptors: a man in his fifties or sixties in good health.

J is TRBJ1-6 and V is TRBV7-2, with D hard to call. Trimming cost V 4 bases and J 7 bases, with 14 bases left between them. The V gene's germline CDR1 is SGHTA and CDR2 FQGNSA. This CDR3 has 15 amino acids. The DNA for the CDR3 is TGTGCCAGCAGCTCCTTAGGAGTGGGGAATTCACCCCTCCACTTT. Translation: CASSSLGVGNSPLHF.

CDR3 amino acids: CASSETSEIAFGEQFF. The CDR3 region has the DNA TGCGCCAGCAGCGAGACTAGCGAGATCGCGTTTGGTGAGCAGTTCTTC. This chain uses TRBV5-1 with TRBJ2-1; 8 nucleotides align to TRBD2. CDR1 is SGHRS and CDR2 is YFSETQ in the germline V gene. V lost 4 bases, J lost 9 bases, and 15 bases stayed unmatched. This CDR3 spans 16 amino acids.

The chain couples TRBV5-1 to TRBJ2-2; 7 bases fit TRBD1. The CDR3 totals 15 residues. The V gene end was trimmed by 9 bases and the J gene end by 3 bases; junction bases not matched to a gene: 11. Germline V gene sequence: CDR1 SGHRS, CDR2 YFSETQ. The CDR3 DNA follows: TGCGCCACCAGGGAAGGGACAGAATACACCGGGGAGCTGTTTTTT. It codes for CATREGTEYTGELFF.

The rearrangement joins TRBV3-1 (or the pseudogene TRBV3-2) to TRBJ2-2; 8 positions match TRBD1. Trimming removed 3 bases from V and 4 bases from J; junction bases left unmatched: 4. The germline V gene encodes CDR1 LGHDT and CDR2 YNNKEL (reference sequence). There are 15 residues in the CDR3. The chain's CDR3 is CASSQNTGGTGELFF. The CDR3, as DNA: TGTGCCAGCAGCCAGAACACAGGGGGCACCGGGGAGCTGTTTTTT.

The chain uses TRBV11-3 and TRBJ2-5; D may be TRBD1 or TRBD2 (5 bases each). The CDR3 covers 15 residues. V lost 0 bases to trimming and J lost 0 bases, with 8 bases between them. Germline V CDR1 and CDR2: SGHNT, YENEEA. CDR3 DNA sequence: TGTGCCAGCAGCTTAGACGGGGCGTACCAAGAGACCCAGTACTTC. Encoded protein: CASSLDGAYQETQYF.

This rearrangement joins TRBV19 to TRBJ1-1; D might be TRBD1 (5 bases). Germline values: CDR1 LNHDA, CDR2 SQIVND (reference sequence). The CDR3 runs 16 residues. The V end lost 2 bases, the J end lost 0 bases, and 13 bases lay between the germline ends. CDR3 DNA sequence: TGTGCCAGTAGTATACTGACAGAGCCTATGAACACTGAAGCTTTCTTT. Translation gives CASSILTEPMNTEAFF. Together with reference TRBV19 and TRBJ1-1, the CDR3 gives the full variable domain: DGGITQSPKYLFRKEGQNVTLSCEQNLNHDAMYWYRQDPGQGLRLIYYSQIVNDFQKGDIAEGYSVSREKKESFPLTVTSAQKNPTAFYLCASSILTEPMNTEAFFGQGTRLTVV.

This chain links TRBV7-2 with TRBJ2-5, with unresolved D. The V end was cut by 1 base, the J end by 5 bases, with 8 bases between. The V gene's germline CDR1 is SGHTA and CDR2 FQGNSA. The CDR3 has 13 residues. CDR3 loop: CASSLGVRETQYF. The DNA for the CDR3 is TGTGCCAGCAGCTTAGGGGTAAGGGAGACCCAGTACTTC.

V and J are TRBV6-4 and TRBJ2-2; 11 bases are shared with TRBD2. The length of the CDR3 is 15 residues. With V trimmed by 5 bases and J by 3 bases, 2 bases remained unmatched. Germline-derived CDR1 and CDR2 are MRHNA and SNTAGT. The CDR3 DNA reads as TGTGCCAGCAGTACTAGCGGGAGCGACACCGGGGAGCTGTTTTTT. Amino acid sequence: CASSTSGSDTGELFF.

The chain combines TRBV7-2 with TRBJ2-7, with D uncertain. The CDR3 contains 16 residues. V was pared by 1 base and J by 0 bases, with 13 bases between. Germline assignment: CDR1 SGHTA and CDR2 FQGNSA. CDR3 in DNA: TGTGCCAGCAGCTTAGAAGGGTCCTCCTTCTCCTACGAGCAGTACTTC. Protein: CASSLEGSSFSYEQYF.

The chain joins TRBV24-1 to TRBJ2-3; D gene ambiguous. This CDR3 comprises 15 residues. The V gene lost 3 bases and the J gene lost 0 bases, with 9 bases spanning the gap. Germline loops: CDR1 KGHDR, CDR2 SFDVKD. CDR3 residues: CATSDRKGSTDTQYF. The CDR3 bases are TGTGCCACCAGTGATCGTAAGGGCAGCACAGATACGCAGTATTTT.

The rearrangement uses TRBV15 and TRBJ2-7; 10 nucleotides agree with TRBD1. The CDR3 has 15 residues. Germline CDR1 is LNHNV and CDR2 is YYDKDF (reference sequence). Trimming removed 3 bases from V and 2 bases from J; junction bases left unmatched: 4. CDR3 DNA sequence: TGTGCCACCAGCAGTACGGACAGGGGGGCCTACGAGCAGTACTTC. Its translation: CATSSTDRGAYEQYF.

In its sample, this clone was seen once. This chain uses TRBV12-3 or TRBV12-4 with TRBJ1-6; perhaps TRBD1 as D (6 bases). There are 13 residues in the CDR3. V was trimmed by 7 bases and J by 9 bases, leaving 13 bases between them. As DNA, the CDR3 is TGTGCCAGCACCAAACAGGGAGGTTCACCCCTCCACTTT. Translating it yields CASTKQGGSPLHF.

This clone has just one count. The chain uses TRBV3-1 (or the pseudogene TRBV3-2) and TRBJ2-3; TRBD2 aligns across 8 bases. This CDR3 is built from 17 residues. The J segment lost 6 bases and the V segment lost 0 bases, leaving 11 bases of the junction unmatched. Looked up from germline, CDR1 is LGHDT and CDR2 is YNNKEL (reference sequence). The CDR3 DNA is TGTGCCAGCAGCCAAGATCCAGCGGGAGTAGGTACGGATACGCAGTATTTT. It yields the protein CASSQDPAGVGTDTQYF.

In this sample, this clone turned up once. V usage is TRBV6-5 and J usage is TRBJ2-1; 9 positions match TRBD1. This CDR3 has 14 amino acids. J was trimmed by 7 bases and V by 10 bases; bases with no gene match: 11. The V gene's germline CDR1 is MNHEY and CDR2 SVGAGI. This CDR3 reads CATRRQGGPNEQFF. CDR3 sequence (DNA): TGTGCCACCCGAAGACAGGGGGGTCCTAATGAGCAGTTCTTC.

This chain uses TRBV11-2 with TRBJ2-2; 12 nucleotides align to TRBD2. The CDR3 spans 18 residues. V lost 5 bases and J lost 5; bases outside the gene matches: 12. Germline V gives CDR1 SGHAT, CDR2 FQNNGV. DNA of the CDR3: TGTGCCAGCAGCCCATACCCCCAGCTAGCGGGAGGGACCGGGGAGCTGTTTTTT. Its translation is CASSPYPQLAGGTGELFF.

This chain joins TRBV6-2 or TRBV6-3 and TRBJ1-5; D is unresolved. The V end lost 6 bases, the J end lost 0 bases, and 15 bases lay between the germline ends. CDR3 size: 16 residues. CDR1 is MNHEY and CDR2 is SVGEGT in the germline V gene. CDR3 loop: CASSHLPGHSNQPQHF. The DNA of the CDR3 is TGTGCCAGCAGCCACCTTCCAGGTCATAGCAATCAGCCCCAGCATTTT.

The chain employs TRBV5-6 and TRBJ1-6; no clear D. Trimming pared 0 bases from V and 11 bases from J, leaving 18 bases between. The length of the CDR3 is 16 residues. Per the germline V gene, CDR1 is SGHDT and CDR2 is YYEEEE. Written as DNA, the CDR3 is TGTGCCAGCAGCTTGGCGGTAGGGAGACAAGTCGCACCCCTCCACTTT. Protein sequence: CASSLAVGRQVAPLHF.

V gene TRBV6-2 or TRBV6-3 combines with J gene TRBJ2-6; D is ambiguous. V was cut by 1 base and J by 4 bases, with 17 bases left in between. Germline lookup yields CDR1 MNHEY and CDR2 SVGEGT. The CDR3 loop spans 18 amino acids. The CDR3 protein is CASSYWKGSGLGANVLTF. The DNA for the CDR3 is TGTGCCAGCAGTTACTGGAAAGGTTCAGGCCTGGGGGCCAACGTCCTGACTTTC.

The chain links TRBV18 to TRBJ1-1, with D hard to call. Germline values: CDR1 KGHSH, CDR2 LQKENI. V shed 1 base and J shed 5 bases, with 11 bases lying between them. The CDR3 totals 14 residues. The CDR3 region is CASSPLGLRTEAFF. CDR3 nucleotides: TGTGCCAGCTCACCACTCGGGTTGAGGACTGAAGCTTTCTTT.

The chain couples TRBV6-2 or TRBV6-3 to TRBJ2-5, with unresolved D. V dropped 1 base and J dropped 5 bases, with 8 bases sitting between them. Germline V gene lookup returns CDR1 MNHEY and CDR2 SVGEGT. The CDR3 covers 13 residues. The CDR3 sequence is CASSYYVSETQYF. In DNA, the CDR3 is TGTGCCAGCAGTTACTATGTCAGCGAGACCCAGTACTTC.

The chain combines TRBV6-2 or TRBV6-3 with TRBJ1-5; D not certain. The V end was cut by 2 bases, the J end by 3 bases, with 5 bases between. The germline gives CDR1 MNHEY, CDR2 SVGEGT. This CDR3 is 13 amino acids long. CDR3 coding DNA: TGTGCCAGCAGTTACCAGCACAATCAGCCCCAGCATTTT. Residues: CASSYQHNQPQHF.

This clone was seen once. The V and J genes are TRBV6-1 and TRBJ2-1; unclear D gene. V dropped 2 bases and J dropped 9 bases, with 8 bases sitting between them. Germline V gene sequence: CDR1 MNHNS, CDR2 SASEGT. CDR3 length: 12 residues. The CDR3, as DNA: TGTGCCAGCAGTGAAACGTATAGTGAGCAGTTCTTC. Protein product: CASSETYSEQFF.

The table lists this clone with a count of one. The J gene is TRBJ2-1, the V gene TRBV28; D call uncertain. This CDR3 comprises 10 residues. V was trimmed by 4 bases and J by 5 bases, leaving 0 bases between them. In germline, CDR1 is MDHEN, CDR2 SYDVKM. DNA for the CDR3: TGTGCCAGCAGTTACAATGAGCAGTTCTTC. This sequence encodes CASSYNEQFF.

The chain joins TRBV30 to TRBJ2-5, with D possibly being TRBD1 (6 bases). V shed 2 bases and J shed 4 bases, with 11 bases lying between them. The length of the CDR3 is 13 residues. In germline, CDR1 is GTSNPN, CDR2 SVGIG (reference sequence). The CDR3, as DNA: TGTGCCTGGAGTCCCACAGGGCCAGAGACCCAGTACTTC. Its translation: CAWSPTGPETQYF.

The chain has TRBV5-1 and TRBJ2-3, with a possible D match to TRBD1 (6 bases). This CDR3 region has 16 residues. V was shortened by 0 bases and J by 1 base, with 12 bases between the two germline ends. Germline loops: CDR1 SGHRS, CDR2 YFSETQ. The CDR3 sequence is CASSLEGGLGTDTQYF. The CDR3 DNA reads TGCGCCAGCAGCTTGGAAGGGGGTTTGGGCACAGATACGCAGTATTTT.